This T cell receptor (beta chain) stems from a study of cytomegalovirus exposure and HLA in healthy donors. Note on this clone: What it binds is unknown.

Amplification used 60 Vbeta primers and 13 Jbeta primers. The data were produced by immunoSEQ multiplex PCR, yet TCRdb's version contains in-frame clones alone and is incomplete. Of around 140,000 clones in the sample, 75% to 90% are singletons; the top ten hold about 1.6%. CDR1 is MDHEN and CDR2 is SYDVKM in the germline V gene. V lost 5 bases and J lost 4, with 6 bases in between. There are 12 residues in the CDR3. Study-level points and caveats: It is likely that the observed cluster of highly shared sequence variants was a sequencing artifact. A later analysis showed that HLA-associated TCR beta chains had undergone more clonal expansion than equally common others. TCR beta chains numbering 164 were designated cytomegalovirus-associated. Later, an analysis found that common viral pathogens appeared to be linked with several of the most significant clusters.

The receptor's source is a man aged 35-49 years in good health and CMV-seronegative. This chain uses TRBV28 with TRBJ2-1; D is uncertain. Sequencing was carried out using PBMCs. The CDR3, as DNA: TGTGCCAGCAGTCCCGTTTACAATGAGCAGTTCTTC. It encodes CASSPVYNEQFF.